The 20 T cell receptor beta chains listed next were all sequenced from one sample in a study of shared clonotypes between healthy human individuals. Clones were sequenced by immunoSEQ multiplex PCR, and TCRdb holds only the in-frame ones, with some missing. The table includes some 2.3 million clones, 85% to 95% detected once. Sequencing used naive CD4+ T cells from PBMCs. Subset of the sample: CD45RA+ positively selected. The receptor source for this set is a young man in good health. Some clones in this sample may be carry-over from other donors' samples.

The rearrangement joins TRBV29-1 to TRBJ1-5; 7 nucleotides agree with TRBD1. Losses at the gene ends were 5 bases for V and 3 bases for J; bases not matched to a gene: 4. CDR1 SQVTM and CDR2 ANQGSEA come from the germline V gene. CDR3 length: 13 amino acids. CDR3 coding DNA: TGCAGCGTTAGTACAGGGGACAATCAGCCCCAGCATTTT. Translated, it gives CSVSTGDNQPQHF.

On this clone itself: The same CDR3 is also encoded by other DNA sequences in this sample. This chain joins TRBV28 and TRBJ1-2; 9 bases line up with TRBD1. The CDR3 length is 13 residues. Germline CDR1 is MDHEN and CDR2 is SYDVKM. After removal of 6 bases from V and 5 bases from J, the junction contained 4 bases not matched to a gene. In DNA form, the CDR3 reads TGTGCCAGCAGCCGGGACAGGGTGTATGGCTACACCTTC. This encodes CASSRDRVYGYTF.

The V gene is TRBV5-1, the J gene TRBJ2-2, with 11 nucleotides matching TRBD2. J lost 1 base, V lost 7 bases, and 9 bases had no gene match. Germline CDR1 SGHRS, CDR2 YFSETQ. The CDR3 has 17 residues. The CDR3 sequence: CASRTLAGGKNTGELFF. Written as DNA, the CDR3 is TGCGCCAGCCGAACTCTAGCGGGAGGAAAGAACACCGGGGAGCTGTTTTTT.

The chain recombines TRBV7-3 with TRBJ2-4, with TRBD2 matching over 12 bases. Trimming took 5 bases from V and 3 from J; bases not matched to a gene: 11. The CDR3 has 18 amino acids. Per germline, CDR1 SGHTA and CDR2 FQGTGA. DNA for the CDR3: TGTGCCAGCAGCAAGGGGACTAGCGGGCCTGGGGTCAAAAACATTCAGTACTTC. Protein product: CASSKGTSGPGVKNIQYF.

The chain couples TRBV11-1 to TRBJ2-7; perhaps TRBD2 as D (6 bases). This CDR3 is 15 amino acids long. CDR1 is SGHAT and CDR2 is FQDESV in the germline V gene (reference sequence). The V gene lost 3 bases and the J gene lost 3 bases, with 15 bases spanning the gap. Here the CDR3 reads CASSFQRALGYEQYF. In nucleotides, the CDR3 is TGTGCCAGCAGCTTTCAGCGGGCTTTGGGCTACGAGCAGTACTTC.

The genes are TRBV7-7 and TRBJ2-5; TRBD2 matches 9 bases. Germline CDR1 SSHAT, CDR2 FNYEAQ (reference sequence). Trimming removed 5 bases from V and 5 bases from J; junction bases left unmatched: 12. The CDR3 is made up of 16 amino acids. Here the CDR3 reads CASSRNLAGVGETQYF. The CDR3 region has the DNA TGTGCCAGCAGCAGAAACTTAGCGGGAGTGGGGGAGACCCAGTACTTC.

The chain has TRBV7-9 and TRBJ2-1; 12 nucleotides line up with TRBD2. The germline gives CDR1 SEHNR, CDR2 FQNEAQ (reference sequence). V lost 6 bases, J lost 7 bases, and 7 bases stayed unmatched. The CDR3 runs 15 residues. The CDR3 sequence: CASRATSGSSNEQFF. The CDR3 coding sequence is TGTGCCAGCAGAGCGACTAGCGGGAGTAGTAATGAGCAGTTCTTC.

This chain uses TRBV5-5 with TRBJ2-7; tentative D call: TRBD1 (6 bases). This CDR3 is built from 14 residues. Germline values: CDR1 SGHKS, CDR2 YYEKEE (reference sequence). Trimming pared 3 bases from V and 2 bases from J, leaving 12 bases between. As DNA, the CDR3 is TGTGCCAGCAGCTGGGACACTGGCCCCTACGAGCAGTACTTC. Its translation is CASSWDTGPYEQYF.

Comment on this clone: This same CDR3 is encoded by further DNA sequences in the sample. This chain uses TRBV28 with TRBJ1-2; no clear D gene. Germline V gives CDR1 MDHEN, CDR2 SYDVKM. Trimming shortened V by 3 bases and J by 1 base, and 6 bases separated the two germline ends. This CDR3 contains 13 residues. CDR3: CASSFRGNYGYTF. DNA for the CDR3: TGTGCCAGCAGTTTCCGGGGTAACTATGGCTACACCTTC.

The chain is built from TRBV11-2 and TRBJ1-2; 8 bases are a match to TRBD1. The CDR3 is 12 residues long. J lost 7 bases, V lost 4 bases, and 2 bases had no gene match. Germline CDR1 is SGHAT and CDR2 is FQNNGV. The CDR3 loop is CASSSTGVGYTF. In DNA, the CDR3 is TGTGCCAGCAGCTCGACAGGGGTTGGCTACACCTTC.

The chain links TRBV2 to TRBJ2-7, with D uncertain. The CDR3 is 10 residues long. V lost 6 bases and J lost 5, with 5 bases in between. From germline, CDR1 is SNHLY and CDR2 FYNNEI. Written as DNA, the CDR3 is TGTGCCAGCAGGGGGAACGAGCAGTACTTC. Translating it yields CASRGNEQYF.

The chain joins TRBV5-6 to TRBJ2-3, with D possibly being TRBD2 (5 bases). Germline CDR1 SGHDT, CDR2 YYEEEE. V lost 3 bases to trimming and J lost 0 bases, with 20 bases between them. The CDR3 totals 18 residues. CDR3 sequence reads: CASSWIGLRETSTDTQYF. The DNA of the CDR3 is TGTGCCAGCAGCTGGATTGGACTGAGGGAGACTAGCACAGATACGCAGTATTTT.

The gene calls are TRBV7-2 and TRBJ2-5; tentative D call: TRBD1 (5 bases). Germline V gene data show CDR1 as SGHTA and CDR2 as FQGNSA. This CDR3 comprises 14 residues. Trimming took 3 bases from V and 4 from J, leaving 12 bases between them. CDR3 residues: CASSFQGKGETQYF. In nucleotides, the CDR3 is TGTGCCAGCAGCTTTCAGGGAAAAGGAGAGACCCAGTACTTC.

The chain employs TRBV28 and TRBJ2-7, with D perhaps matching TRBD2 (5 bases). The germline gives CDR1 MDHEN, CDR2 SYDVKM. V lost 6 bases and J 3 bases, leaving 21 bases between the germline ends. The CDR3 is 16 amino acids. The CDR3 sequence: CASSTTGNGPDYEQYF. CDR3 nucleotide sequence: TGTGCCAGCAGCACAACGGGAAACGGGCCAGACTACGAGCAGTACTTC. Full variable domain (outside the CDR3, taken from reference TRBV28 and TRBJ2-7): DVKVTQSSRYLVKRTGEKVFLECVQDMDHENMFWYRQDPGLGLRLIYFSYDVKMKEKGDIPEGYSVSREKKERFSLILESASTNQTSMYLCASSTTGNGPDYEQYFGPGTRLTVT.

The V call is TRBV7-3, the J call TRBJ2-3; 11 bases agree with TRBD2. This CDR3 has 17 amino acids. Looked up from germline, CDR1 is SGHTA and CDR2 is FQGTGA. J lost 1 base, V lost 5 bases, and 8 bases had no gene match. The CDR3 nucleotides read TGTGCCAGCAGCCCTCAGACTAGCGGGATTGGCACAGATACGCAGTATTTT. It yields the protein CASSPQTSGIGTDTQYF.

With regard to this clone: In the same sample, other DNA sequences code for this CDR3. The chain carries TRBV28 and TRBJ1-4; perhaps TRBD1 as D (5 bases). Trimming took off 5 bases at V and 2 bases at J, with 12 bases between the two ends. Germline V gene data show CDR1 as MDHEN and CDR2 as SYDVKM. This CDR3 comprises 15 residues. The CDR3 nucleotides are TGTGCCAGCAGTCTCTTTGGGGCGACTAATGAAAAACTGTTTTTT. Its protein product is CASSLFGATNEKLFF.

This chain connects TRBV28 to TRBJ2-7, with no clear D. Trimming shortened V by 6 bases and J by 3 bases, and 21 bases separated the two germline ends. The CDR3 covers 16 residues. Germline CDR1 reads MDHEN; CDR2 reads SYDVKM. The CDR3 protein is CASSHQGSSNLYEQYF. Here the CDR3 DNA reads TGTGCCAGCAGCCACCAAGGGTCCAGCAACCTCTACGAGCAGTACTTC.

The CDR3 region is CASSPILAVNTGELFF. CDR3 coding DNA: TGTGCCAGCTCACCCATACTAGCGGTAAACACCGGGGAGCTGTTTTTT. The chain combines TRBV18 with TRBJ2-2; 8 bases line up with TRBD2. The trim removed 3 bases at V and 2 bases at J, leaving 5 bases unmatched. This CDR3 has 16 amino acids. The V gene's germline CDR1 is KGHSH and CDR2 LQKENI.

This clone appeared a few times. This sequence joins TRBV6-6 and TRBJ1-1; the match to TRBD1 covers 7 bases. V was clipped by 5 bases and J by 6 bases; unmatched bases: 3. Germline V gene sequence: CDR1 MNHNY, CDR2 SVGAGI (reference sequence). This CDR3 comprises 12 residues. The CDR3, as DNA: TGTGCCAGCAGTACAGGGGATGCTGAAGCTTTCTTT. It specifies CASSTGDAEAFF.

This rearrangement joins TRBV6-6 to TRBJ2-1; a weak D match, TRBD2 (6 bases). Germline lookup yields CDR1 MNHNY and CDR2 SVGAGI (reference sequence). With 0 bases removed from V and 9 bases from J, the gap between germline ends came to 18 bases. The CDR3 consists of 16 residues. The CDR3 DNA reads as TGTGCCAGCAGTTACTCTTCGGGGGAGAGTAGGAGTGAGCAGTTCTTC. This encodes CASSYSSGESRSEQFF.